The next 18 T cell receptor beta chains were all read from a single sample in a study of Graves' ophthalmopathy and Graves' hyperthyroidism. Amplification targeted the TCR beta CDR3 regions, with RNA transcripts as the source material. The first round was an RT-PCR with HTBI primers, and the second round was a multiplex PCR. MiXCR was run by TCRdb on the multiplex PCR reads, yielding one entry per CDR3 protein. The data hold approximately 700,000 distinct CDR3 sequences, with about two fifths observed a single time. What was sequenced was peripheral blood. The receptors originated from an adult man with Graves' ophthalmopathy.

This clonotype appeared a few times. CDR3 sequence reads: CSALNIDSYEQYF. CDR3 in DNA: TGCAGTGCTTTAAATATCGATTCCTACGAGCAGTACTTC. The V and J genes are TRBV20-1 and TRBJ2-7; unclear D gene. Trimming removed 5 bases from V and 1 base from J, with 12 bases in between. The germline V gene encodes CDR1 DFQATT and CDR2 SNEGSKA (reference sequence). The CDR3 totals 13 residues.

This clonotype was observed at least ten times. CDR3 coding DNA: TGTGCCAGCAGTTACAGTCCGGGGTTCGGGGAGCTGTTTTTT. Residues: CASSYSPGFGELFF. The chain combines TRBV6-5 with TRBJ2-2; tentative D call: TRBD2 (5 bases). The CDR3 totals 14 residues. Germline loops: CDR1 MNHEY, CDR2 SVGAGI. Trimming left V 2 bases short and J 7 bases short, with 11 bases between.

This clonotype was detected many times. This sequence joins TRBV12-3 or TRBV12-4 and TRBJ1-1; maybe TRBD1 (5 bases). Trimming shortened V by 4 bases and J by 1 base, and 16 bases separated the two germline ends. This CDR3 has 16 residues. The CDR3 bases are TGTGCCAGCAGTTCGGGGGAGGTGTATTGGAACACTGAAGCTTTCTTT. Its protein is CASSSGEVYWNTEAFF.

This clonotype was recorded at least ten times. V usage is TRBV2 and J usage is TRBJ2-7, with TRBD1 matching over 9 bases. Per the germline V gene, CDR1 is SNHLY and CDR2 is FYNNEI. The CDR3 consists of 13 residues. V lost 7 bases, J lost 9 bases, and 10 bases stayed unmatched. CDR3: CASTGQGLRGQYF. DNA for the CDR3: TGTGCCAGCACCGGACAGGGGCTACGAGGGCAGTACTTC.

About this clonotype: A single base separates this from a much larger clone, so it may be a read error. The rearrangement links TRBV20-1 to TRBJ2-7, with 8 positions matching TRBD2. The CDR3 sequence is 13 residues long. Germline CDR1 DFQATT, CDR2 SNEGSKA (reference sequence). The CDR3 nucleotides read TGCAGTGCTGGGACTAGTGGGCCCTACGAGCAGCACTTC. Protein sequence: CSAGTSGPYEQHF.

This rearrangement joins TRBV25-1 to TRBJ2-2, with D unresolved. This CDR3 comprises 12 residues. V dropped 7 bases and J dropped 4 bases, with 7 bases sitting between them. Germline CDR1 and CDR2: MGHDK and SYGVNS. The CDR3 nucleotides are TGTGCCAGCACCAAAGTCACCGGGGAGCTGTTTTTT. Residues: CASTKVTGELFF. Using reference TRBV25-1 and TRBJ2-2 for the parts outside the CDR3, the full variable domain is EADIYQTPRYLVIGTGKKITLECSQTMGHDKMYWYQQDPGMELHLIHYSYGVNSTEKGDLSSESTVSRIRTEHFPLTLESARPSHTSQYLCASTKVTGELFFGEGSRLTVL.

This clonotype was seen repeatedly, ten times or more. This chain connects TRBV5-1 to TRBJ1-2; D unresolved. The CDR3 runs 13 residues. The V and J ends lost 0 bases and 8 bases respectively, with 11 bases between them. The V gene's germline CDR1 is SGHRS and CDR2 YFSETQ. The CDR3 loop is CASSLVDPEGYTF. For the CDR3, the DNA is TGCGCCAGCAGCTTGGTTGACCCCGAGGGCTACACCTTC. The variable domain in full, completed from reference TRBV5-1 and TRBJ1-2, reads KAGVTQTPRYLIKTRGQQVTLSCSPISGHRSVSWYQQTPGQGLQFLFEYFSETQRNKGNFPGRFSGRQFSNSRSEMNVSTLELGDSALYLCASSLVDPEGYTFGSGTRLTVV.

In this sample, this clonotype turned up a few times. This rearrangement joins TRBV5-4 to TRBJ2-7; D is possibly TRBD2 (7 bases). The CDR3 length is 15 residues. Trimming left V 3 bases short and J 6 bases short, with 19 bases between. The germline V gene encodes CDR1 SGHNT and CDR2 YYREEE (reference sequence). The CDR3 bases are TGTGCCAGCAGCTGGGGGGGGGGGCGCAAGGGCGAGCAGTACTTC. Encoded protein: CASSWGGGRKGEQYF.

This clonotype appeared many times. This sequence joins TRBV7-2 and TRBJ1-1; perhaps TRBD1 as D (5 bases). This CDR3 is built from 16 residues. The germline CDR1 and CDR2 sequences are SGHTA and FQGNSA. V was clipped by 5 bases and J by 5 bases, with 21 bases between them. CDR3: CASSPQLQGKRTEAFF. CDR3 nucleotides: TGTGCCAGCAGCCCGCAACTTCAGGGTAAGAGGACTGAAGCTTTCTTT.

In this sample, this clonotype turned up many times. V and J are TRBV10-3 and TRBJ2-5; 10 bases line up with TRBD2. CDR1 is ENHRY, CDR2 SYGVKD, per germline. The J segment lost 5 bases and the V segment lost 3 bases, leaving 9 bases of the junction unmatched. This CDR3 is 16 amino acids long. The CDR3 here is CAISDLERGGWETQYF. DNA of the CDR3: TGTGCCATCAGTGATTTGGAGCGGGGGGGCTGGGAGACCCAGTACTTC.

This clonotype has a handful of counts. The rearrangement joins TRBV29-1 to TRBJ2-3, with D possibly TRBD1 on 6 matching bases. The CDR3 is made up of 15 amino acids. Per germline, CDR1 SQVTM and CDR2 ANQGSEA. V was trimmed by 3 bases and J by 1 base, leaving 14 bases between them. CDR3 loop: CSVDQQGRGTDTQYF. CDR3 nucleotides: TGCAGCGTTGACCAACAGGGCAGGGGCACAGATACGCAGTATTTT.

The chain combines TRBV5-4 with TRBJ1-2; possibly TRBD1 for D (6 bases). The V gene lost 0 bases and the J gene lost 2 bases, with 11 bases spanning the gap. This CDR3 comprises 15 residues. CDR1 and CDR2 (germline): SGHNT, YYREEE (reference sequence). CDR3 sequence: CASSLDGGLNYGYTF. CDR3 bases: TGTGCCAGCAGCTTGGACGGGGGCTTGAACTATGGCTACACCTTC.

V is TRBV10-3 and J is TRBJ1-1; D unclear. The germline CDR1 and CDR2 sequences are ENHRY and SYGVKD. This CDR3 has 15 residues. Trimming took 10 bases from V and 3 from J, leaving 21 bases between them. DNA of the CDR3: TGTGCCAGCACTCCCCATAACCCGGGCGACACTGAAGCTTTCTTT. This translates into CASTPHNPGDTEAFF.

V is TRBV29-1 and J is TRBJ2-7; the D gene is possibly TRBD2 (5 bases). Germline values: CDR1 SQVTM, CDR2 ANQGSEA. The CDR3 covers 13 residues. The ends were cut back, 3 bases at V and 4 bases at J, with 13 bases in the middle. The CDR3 is CSVEGSSRYEQYF. The CDR3 region has the DNA TGCAGCGTTGAGGGGAGCTCTAGGTACGAGCAGTACTTC.

The gene calls are TRBV2 and TRBJ1-5, with D perhaps TRBD1 (6 bases). Germline V gives CDR1 SNHLY, CDR2 FYNNEI. This CDR3 is built from 14 residues. CDR3 sequence: CARGGRYSNQPQHF. Here the CDR3 DNA reads TGTGCTAGAGGGGGACGGTATAGCAATCAGCCCCAGCATTTT.

At least ten counts were recorded for this clonotype. The chain recombines TRBV7-9 with TRBJ1-1, with D perhaps TRBD1 (5 bases). CDR3 length: 12 residues. The germline V gene encodes CDR1 SEHNR and CDR2 FQNEAQ (reference sequence). Trimming pared 8 bases from V and 4 bases from J, leaving 11 bases between. The CDR3: CASLGAGTEAFF. The CDR3 DNA sequence: TGTGCCAGCCTAGGGGCTGGCACTGAAGCTTTCTTT.

V gene TRBV3-1 combines with J gene TRBJ2-5, with D possibly TRBD2 on 5 matching bases. The germline CDR1 and CDR2 sequences are LGHDT and YNNKEL (reference sequence). Trimming removed 0 bases at V and 2 bases at J, with 10 bases between. The CDR3 sequence is 15 residues long. CDR3 nucleotides: TGTGCCAGCAGCCAAGAGAGGGCCTCGCAAGAGACCCAGTACTTC. Its protein product is CASSQERASQETQYF.

This clonotype turned up a few times. V and J are TRBV9 and TRBJ1-6; perhaps TRBD1 as D (5 bases). Trimming pared 5 bases from V and 10 bases from J, leaving 22 bases between. Germline-derived CDR1 and CDR2 are SGDLS and YYNGEE. This CDR3 contains 16 residues. The CDR3 DNA follows: TGTGCCAGCAGTTGGGACCCAGGGATGGTTGGATCACCCCTCCACTTT. Translation: CASSWDPGMVGSPLHF.